This T cell receptor (beta chain) came from a study of CD8+CD57+ T cells in acquired aplastic anemia. J lost 5 bases, V lost 6 bases, and 4 bases had no gene match. This CDR3 is built from 13 residues. Germline V gives CDR1 LNHDA, CDR2 SQIVND (reference sequence). Genomic DNA served as template for TCR beta VDJ and CDR3 profiling. One entry per CDR3 protein results from TCRdb running MiXCR on the reads. The sample lists nearly 60,000 distinct CDR3 sequences; roughly three fifths were seen once. Sequenced patients had shown CD8+CD57+ cell expansion by flow cytometry. The chain recombines TRBV19 with TRBJ1-5; 7 nucleotides agree with TRBD1. The receptor was derived from a human donor with aplastic anemia. Sample: sorted CD4+, CD8+, or CD8+CD57+ T cells (not recorded which) from PBMCs. The DNA for the CDR3 is TGTGCCAGTAGATTGACAGGGCATCAGCCCCAGCATTTT. It codes for CASRLTGHQPQHF.